The clone carrying this T cell receptor (beta chain) was found once. The sample is drawn from a study of blood T cell repertoires in COVID-19. For the study at large: Material from acute and convalescent COVID-19 was sourced from the United States, Italy and Spain. From T cells, B-cell-depleted T cells, or PBMCs came the material, which was cDNA or gDNA.

Sequencing was performed with immunoSEQ multiplex PCR; in TCRdb, only in-frame clones are kept and a portion is missing. The table includes around 150,000 clones, 85% detected once. The TCR comes from a human donor with acute or convalescent COVID-19. The donor label of this sample is uncertain. The sample taken for sequencing was peripheral blood.

DNA for the CDR3: TGTGCCAGCAGCTTGGAACAGATGAATGGCTACACCTTC. It translates to CASSLEQMNGYTF. The chain joins TRBV5-6 to TRBJ1-2; D is unclear. The CDR3 runs to 13 residues. Germline V gives CDR1 SGHDT, CDR2 YYEEEE. V lost 0 bases to trimming and J lost 6 bases, with 9 bases between them.